The entry below describes one T cell receptor (beta chain). No cognate antigen has been identified for it. This may arise from a read error, as a much more abundant clone is one base away. The record originates from a study of somatic reversion in DOCK8 deficiency (dated by TCRdb to 2020 to 2021). Concerning the study at large: T cell receptor beta repertoires were compared among DOCK8-deficient patients, DOCK8-revertant patients and healthy volunteers. The study set out to investigate how, in DOCK8 deficiency, somatic reversion of pathogenic DOCK8 variants alters lymphocyte differentiation and function. The DOCK8-deficient patients included in the study had been described in earlier reports. The paper's findings and limits, for the study overall: The methods did not specify, sample by sample, whether the source material for each sample was whole blood or PBMCs.

Libraries were constructed by multiplex PCR. TRB libraries were made by one-step amplicon PCR using EuroClonality-NGS primers on about 0.095 ug genomic DNA. Sequencing of the TRB amplicons was carried out on Illumina MiSeq instruments using 2 x 250 bp version 2 chemistry. Per the source publication's procedure: IMGT/HighV-QUEST was the tool used for both primary TRB sequence analysis and V(D)J annotation. Repertoire diversity and composition were evaluated with VDJtools after removing nonfunctional clones and downsampling for comparisons between samples. TCRdb passed the public sequencing reads through fastp at Q25 and MiXCR, retaining productive beta sequences. Every distinct CDR3 protein forms one entry, paired with its most common genes and DNA. Here the V and J calls rest on TCRdb's processing, not on the authors' analysis. The sample table contains 2,500 to 3,000 distinct CDR3 sequences; only one count was recorded for 20% to 30% of them. The ten largest clones take up more than 8% of the sample.

Healthy control blood was obtained from volunteer donors provided by blood services in Australia and France. For the TCR repertoire analysis, genomic DNA was extracted either from whole blood samples or from PBMCs. Sequenced sample: peripheral blood. The TCR sequence derives from a human donor in good health.

The CDR3 protein: CASTVTGGPNTGELFF. At the DNA level, the sequence is TGTGCCAGCACCGTTACGGGCGGGCCGAACACCGGGGAGCTGTTTTTT. The chain is assembled from TRBV28 and TRBJ2-2; TRBD2 is perhaps the D gene, given 5 matching bases. V and J lose 7 bases and 0 bases, and a span of 15 bases separates them. The CDR3 holds 16 amino acids from the cysteine to the phenylalanine. Here the CDR3 DNA is all that survives: 48 bases in frame from base 1. The CDR1 and CDR2 encoded by the germline V gene are MDHEN and SYDVKM.